A single sample is the source of the 27 T cell receptor beta chains below, sequenced in a study of shared clonotypes between healthy human individuals. This table comes from immunoSEQ multiplex PCR, and its TCRdb copy is limited to in-frame clones, with some not included. The repertoire consists of a few million clones, with around 95% occurring once and the leading ten covering about 1.7%. In the naive CD8 group, cells lacked CD45RO and were positively selected for CCR7, so terminally differentiated effector memory CD45RA+ cells were left out. The sequenced material came from naive CD8+ T cells from PBMCs. The receptors were gathered from a man between 18 and 29 years old in good health. Some clones in this sample may be carry-over from other donors' samples.

The CDR3 region has the DNA TGTGCCAGCATGCCCTCCCTAACCGGGGAGCTGTTTTTT. As protein: CASMPSLTGELFF. V usage is TRBV28 and J usage is TRBJ2-2; D is ambiguous. Germline V gene sequence: CDR1 MDHEN, CDR2 SYDVKM. V was cut by 7 bases and J by 5 bases, with 11 bases left in between. The CDR3 is made up of 13 amino acids.

In this sample, this clone turned up once. J is TRBJ2-4 and V is TRBV2, with D possibly matching TRBD1 (6 bases). From germline, CDR1 is SNHLY and CDR2 FYNNEI. This CDR3 has 14 amino acids. The germline V and J ends were trimmed by 6 bases and 8 bases, with 17 bases remaining between them. The CDR3 nucleotides read TGTGCCAGCAGCACGGACAGTTACAGCCACATTCAGTACTTC. It encodes CASSTDSYSHIQYF. Full variable domain (missing parts from reference TRBV2 and TRBJ2-4): EPEVTQTPSHQVTQMGQEVILRCVPISNHLYFYWYRQILGQKVEFLVSFYNNEISEKSEIFDDQFSVERPDGSNFTLKIRSTKLEDSAMYFCASSTDSYSHIQYFGAGTRLSVL.

V gene TRBV11-3 combines with J gene TRBJ2-1; 9 positions match TRBD1. The CDR3 loop spans 16 amino acids. CDR1 and CDR2 (germline): SGHNT, YENEEA. The junction had 11 bases not matched to a gene; V was cut back by 5 bases and J by 6 bases. CDR3 nucleotide sequence: TGTGCCAGCAGCCGGCCGGGACAGGGTTCTTCCAATGAGCAGTTCTTC. It specifies CASSRPGQGSSNEQFF. The variable domain in full, with the rest retrieved from reference TRBV11-3 and TRBJ2-1, is EAGVVQSPRYKIIEKKQPVAFWCNPISGHNTLYWYLQNLGQGPELLIRYENEEAVDDSQLPKDRFSAERLKGVDSTLKIQPAELGDSAVYLCASSRPGQGSSNEQFFGPGTRLTVL.

The rearrangement joins TRBV7-9 to TRBJ1-2; D is uncertain. Per germline, CDR1 SEHNR and CDR2 FQNEAQ (reference sequence). The CDR3 consists of 14 residues. Deletions cut 3 bases from V and 6 bases from J, with 14 bases between. The CDR3 DNA reads as TGTGCCAGCAGCTTTAGGGAATACGGGCATGGCTACACCTTC. This translates into CASSFREYGHGYTF.

The rearrangement uses TRBV9 and TRBJ2-7; D possibly uses TRBD1 or TRBD2 (5 bases each). Trimming left V 4 bases short and J 2 bases short, with 28 bases between. The CDR3 is 19 residues long. Germline lookup yields CDR1 SGDLS and CDR2 YYNGEE. Written as DNA, the CDR3 is TGTGCCAGCAGCTTCCGCTTGGGACCGAACAAGACGGGTACCTACGAGCAGTACTTC. Translating it yields CASSFRLGPNKTGTYEQYF.

J is TRBJ2-4 and V is TRBV7-9, with D possibly being TRBD1 or TRBD2 (6 bases each). Germline lookup yields CDR1 SEHNR and CDR2 FQNEAQ (reference sequence). CDR3 length: 18 amino acids. V lost 5 bases and J 0 bases, leaving 20 bases between the germline ends. CDR3 in DNA: TGTGCCAGCAGCCCCCCCGGGGGCGACAGTATAGCCAAAAACATTCAGTACTTC. This translates into CASSPPGGDSIAKNIQYF.

The J gene is TRBJ2-7, the V gene TRBV5-4, with D uncertain. V was clipped by 4 bases and J by 6 bases, with 14 bases between them. Looked up from germline, CDR1 is SGHNT and CDR2 is YYREEE (reference sequence). The CDR3 contains 13 residues. The CDR3 spells CASSLIQATEQYF. As DNA, the CDR3 is TGTGCCAGCAGCCTTATCCAGGCGACCGAGCAGTACTTC. The complete variable domain, with remaining parts taken from reference TRBV5-4 and TRBJ2-7, reads ETGVTQSPTHLIKTRGQQVTLRCSSQSGHNTVSWYQQALGQGPQFIFQYYREEENGRGNFPPRFSGLQFPNYSSELNVNALELDDSALYLCASSLIQATEQYFGPGTRLTVT.

The chain carries TRBV4-3 and TRBJ2-1; 10 bases align to TRBD2. The germline V gene has CDR1 LGHNA and CDR2 YSLEER. CDR3 length: 17 residues. Trimming cost V 4 bases and J 4 bases; bases outside gene matches: 10. CDR3 protein: CASSPRLSGRGYNEQFF. CDR3 in DNA: TGCGCCAGCAGCCCCCGCTTAAGCGGGAGGGGATACAATGAGCAGTTCTTC.

The V gene is TRBV6-5, the J gene TRBJ1-1, with 9 bases that match TRBD1. Looked up from germline, CDR1 is MNHEY and CDR2 is SVGAGI. V lost 3 bases and J lost 5; bases outside the gene matches: 7. The CDR3 sequence is 15 residues long. The CDR3 bases are TGTGCCAGCAGTTATGGGGGACAGGGCGGGACTGAAGCTTTCTTT. Translating gives CASSYGGQGGTEAFF.

Notes on this clone: This CDR3 is also generated by other DNA sequences in the sample. The CDR3 DNA reads TGCAGTGCCACCTACGAGCAGTACTTC. It yields the protein CSATYEQYF. J is TRBJ2-7 and V is TRBV20-1; D gene unclear. Germline CDR1 and CDR2: DFQATT and SNEGSKA (reference sequence). Trimming cost V 6 bases and J 2 bases, with 2 bases left between them. The CDR3 sequence is 9 residues long.

This clone came up a few times. Distinct nucleotide sequences in the sample also encode this CDR3. The chain is built from TRBV7-9 and TRBJ2-7, with D unresolved. Between the trimmed V and J ends, which lost 5 bases and 3 bases, there was a span of 5 bases. The CDR3 covers 11 residues. Germline assignment: CDR1 SEHNR and CDR2 FQNEAQ (reference sequence). The DNA of the CDR3 is TGTGCCAGCAGCCTCGACTACGAGCAGTACTTC. Protein product: CASSLDYEQYF.

V is TRBV7-2 and J is TRBJ2-7, with 7 bases that match TRBD2. This CDR3 has 17 residues. Germline CDR1 SGHTA, CDR2 FQGNSA. J was trimmed by 3 bases and V by 1 base; bases with no gene match: 12. The CDR3 here is CASSLDGMWEGRYEQYF. CDR3 nucleotides: TGTGCCAGCAGCTTAGATGGGATGTGGGAGGGCCGCTACGAGCAGTACTTC.

The chain uses TRBV27 and TRBJ1-1, with D possibly TRBD1 on 6 matching bases. Germline values: CDR1 MNHEY, CDR2 SMNVEV (reference sequence). This CDR3 spans 15 amino acids. V gave up 5 bases and J gave up 1 base, with 14 bases separating them. CDR3 amino acids: CASSPHRDPNTEAFF. CDR3 sequence (DNA): TGTGCCAGCAGTCCCCACAGGGATCCGAACACTGAAGCTTTCTTT.

The chain recombines TRBV27 with TRBJ2-5; D is ambiguous. The V end was cut by 6 bases, the J end by 1 base, with 9 bases between. This CDR3 has 13 residues. Germline V CDR1 and CDR2: MNHEY, SMNVEV (reference sequence). CDR3 sequence: CASSPSLQETQYF. DNA of the CDR3: TGTGCCAGCAGCCCTAGTCTCCAAGAGACCCAGTACTTC.

The chain carries TRBV7-6 and TRBJ1-5; D unresolved. Germline V gives CDR1 SGHVS, CDR2 FNYEAQ. Trimming pared 1 base from V and 7 bases from J, leaving 17 bases between. The CDR3 extends over 16 amino acids. The CDR3: CASSLGTLGSDQPQHF. The CDR3 DNA reads TGTGCCAGCAGCTTAGGGACTTTGGGTTCCGACCAGCCCCAGCATTTT. The full variable domain, rest sourced from reference TRBV7-6 and TRBJ1-5, is GAGVSQSPRYKVTKRGQDVALRCDPISGHVSLYWYRQALGQGPEFLTYFNYEAQQDKSGLPNDRFSAERPEGSISTLTIQRTEQRDSAMYRCASSLGTLGSDQPQHFGDGTRLSIL.

J is TRBJ2-1 and V is TRBV27; maybe TRBD2 (6 bases). The CDR3 covers 14 residues. Germline CDR1 is MNHEY and CDR2 is SMNVEV (reference sequence). Trimming took 3 bases from V and 8 from J, leaving 14 bases between them. In nucleotides, the CDR3 is TGTGCCAGCAGTTTTATCGGGAGTGCTTATGAGCAGTTCTTC. Translated, it gives CASSFIGSAYEQFF.

V usage is TRBV12-5 and J usage is TRBJ1-2, with D possibly matching TRBD1 (5 bases). Germline V lookup: CDR1 LGHNT, CDR2 FRNRAP. Trimming left V 6 bases short and J 4 bases short, with 9 bases between. This CDR3 comprises 12 residues. In DNA, the CDR3 is TGTGCTAGTGGCCCGGGGCTCTATGGCTACACCTTC. Amino acids: CASGPGLYGYTF.

Details on this clone: This sample includes further DNA sequences coding for the same CDR3. The chain is built from TRBV27 and TRBJ1-5, with 10 bases that match TRBD1. CDR1 is MNHEY and CDR2 is SMNVEV in the germline V gene (reference sequence). CDR3 length: 15 amino acids. The J segment lost 4 bases and the V segment lost 5 bases, leaving 5 bases of the junction unmatched. As DNA, the CDR3 is TGTGCCAGCAGTCCCGGGACAGGGGTAAATCAGCCCCAGCATTTT. It encodes CASSPGTGVNQPQHF.

With respect to this clone: Other DNA sequences in the sample encode the same CDR3. V is TRBV9 and J is TRBJ2-3; the match to TRBD2 covers 9 bases. CDR3 length equals 16 residues. Germline CDR1 and CDR2: SGDLS and YYNGEE. V lost 0 bases, J lost 3 bases, and 5 bases stayed unmatched. The chain's CDR3 is CASSVVGSGSTDTQYF. The CDR3 DNA reads TGTGCCAGCAGCGTAGTGGGTAGCGGGAGTACAGATACGCAGTATTTT.

The rearrangement joins TRBV9 to TRBJ1-1, with TRBD1 matching 7 bases. V lost 1 base, J lost 1 base, and 4 bases stayed unmatched. Germline V gene lookup returns CDR1 SGDLS and CDR2 YYNGEE. CDR3 length: 15 amino acids. Here the CDR3 reads CASSVHRTGNTEAFF. The CDR3 coding sequence is TGTGCCAGCAGCGTACATAGGACAGGGAACACTGAAGCTTTCTTT.

This chain uses TRBV29-1 with TRBJ2-2; D might be TRBD2 (5 bases). CDR1 SQVTM and CDR2 ANQGSEA come from the germline V gene. The CDR3 sequence is 15 residues long. V shed 7 bases and J shed 2 bases, with 17 bases lying between them. CDR3: CSANTEGSNTGELFF. The CDR3 region has the DNA TGCAGCGCTAACACAGAGGGCTCTAACACCGGGGAGCTGTTTTTT.

Details on this clone: The same CDR3 can be traced to other DNA sequences in this sample. The chain combines TRBV19 with TRBJ2-7; D might be TRBD2 (6 bases). Trimming shortened V by 3 bases and J by 6 bases, and 12 bases separated the two germline ends. The germline V gene encodes CDR1 LNHDA and CDR2 SQIVND (reference sequence). The CDR3 covers 13 residues. The CDR3 sequence is CASSIGGVGEQYF. The CDR3 DNA sequence: TGTGCCAGTAGTATTGGAGGGGTTGGCGAGCAGTACTTC.

This clone was recorded only once. The gene calls are TRBV4-1 and TRBJ1-5, with D possibly TRBD1 on 6 matching bases. The CDR3 loop spans 15 amino acids. Trimming cost V 5 bases and J 5 bases, with 16 bases left between them. CDR1 MGHRA and CDR2 YSYEKL come from the germline V gene. CDR3 in amino acids: CASSSWTVEDQPQHF. Written as DNA, the CDR3 is TGCGCCAGCAGCTCGTGGACAGTTGAAGATCAGCCCCAGCATTTT.

This chain connects TRBV28 to TRBJ2-7; possibly TRBD1 or TRBD2 for D (6 bases each). V lost 7 bases and J lost 2, with 15 bases in between. Per the germline V gene, CDR1 is MDHEN and CDR2 is SYDVKM. This CDR3 spans 14 amino acids. In DNA, the CDR3 is TGTGCCAGCACCGAGAACCGGGGGCCCTACGAGCAGTACTTC. Its protein is CASTENRGPYEQYF.

As for this clone: Within the sample, other DNA sequences also encode this same CDR3. The rearrangement links TRBV9 to TRBJ1-1, with D perhaps TRBD1 (5 bases). The CDR3 has 14 residues. Trimming stripped 0 bases from V and 5 bases from J, with 11 bases between. Germline V gene lookup returns CDR1 SGDLS and CDR2 YYNGEE. This CDR3 reads CASSVGGGYTEAFF. The DNA of the CDR3 is TGTGCCAGCAGCGTAGGTGGGGGGTATACTGAAGCTTTCTTT.

The rearrangement links TRBV19 to TRBJ2-1, with D unclear. The ends were cut back, 5 bases at V and 1 base at J, with 12 bases in the middle. The CDR3 is 15 amino acids. Germline V lookup: CDR1 LNHDA, CDR2 SQIVND (reference sequence). CDR3 in amino acids: CASSSAPGSYNEQFF. The CDR3 region has the DNA TGTGCCAGTAGTTCGGCCCCGGGTTCCTACAATGAGCAGTTCTTC.

V gene TRBV4-1 combines with J gene TRBJ2-5; the D is unclear. The CDR3 totals 15 residues. V was pared by 1 base and J by 4 bases, with 13 bases between. Germline V gene data show CDR1 as MGHRA and CDR2 as YSYEKL. The CDR3 protein is CASSQVASSPETQYF. CDR3 coding DNA: TGCGCCAGCAGCCAAGTGGCATCGAGCCCAGAGACCCAGTACTTC.